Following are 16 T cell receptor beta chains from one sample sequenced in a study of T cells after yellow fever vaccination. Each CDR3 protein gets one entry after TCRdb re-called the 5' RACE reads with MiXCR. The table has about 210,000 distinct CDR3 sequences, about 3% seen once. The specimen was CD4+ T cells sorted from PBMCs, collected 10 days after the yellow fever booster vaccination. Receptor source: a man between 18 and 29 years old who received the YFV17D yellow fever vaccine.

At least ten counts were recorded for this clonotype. The CDR3 is CSARDRGRETQYF. The CDR3 coding sequence is TGCAGTGCTAGAGATCGGGGTCGGGAGACCCAGTACTTC. J is TRBJ2-5 and V is TRBV20-1; D might be TRBD2 (5 bases). V gave up 0 bases and J gave up 5 bases, with 10 bases separating them. CDR3 length equals 13 residues. Germline lookup yields CDR1 DFQATT and CDR2 SNEGSKA (reference sequence).

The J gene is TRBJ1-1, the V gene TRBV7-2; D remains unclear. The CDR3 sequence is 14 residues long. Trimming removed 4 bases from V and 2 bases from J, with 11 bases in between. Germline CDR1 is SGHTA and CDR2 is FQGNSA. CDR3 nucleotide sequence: TGTGCCAGCAGCTGGAGGGCTCTTAACACTGAAGCTTTCTTT. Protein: CASSWRALNTEAFF. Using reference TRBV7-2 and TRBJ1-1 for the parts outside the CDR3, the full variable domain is GAGVSQSPSNKVTEKGKDVELRCDPISGHTALYWYRQSLGQGLEFLIYFQGNSAPDKSGLPSDRFSAERTGGSVSTLTIQRTQQEDSAVYLCASSWRALNTEAFFGQGTRLTVV.

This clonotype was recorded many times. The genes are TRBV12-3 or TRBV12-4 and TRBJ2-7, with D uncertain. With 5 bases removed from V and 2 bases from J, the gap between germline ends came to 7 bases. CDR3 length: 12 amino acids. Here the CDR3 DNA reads TGTGCCAGCAGTCTTCATGCCTACGAGCAGTACTTC. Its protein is CASSLHAYEQYF.

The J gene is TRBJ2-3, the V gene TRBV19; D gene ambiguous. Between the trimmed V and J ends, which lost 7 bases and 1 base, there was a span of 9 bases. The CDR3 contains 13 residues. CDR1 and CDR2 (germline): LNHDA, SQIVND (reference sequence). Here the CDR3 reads CASKRPGTDTQYF. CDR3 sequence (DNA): TGTGCCAGTAAGCGCCCTGGCACAGATACGCAGTATTTT.

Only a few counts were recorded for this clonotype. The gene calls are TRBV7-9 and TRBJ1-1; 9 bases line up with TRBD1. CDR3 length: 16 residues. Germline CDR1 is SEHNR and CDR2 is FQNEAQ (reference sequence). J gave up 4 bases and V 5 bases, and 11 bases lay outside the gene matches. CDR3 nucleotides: TGTGCCAGCAGCCCCCGGACAGGGGCCGGGGCCACTGAAGCTTTCTTT. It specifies CASSPRTGAGATEAFF.

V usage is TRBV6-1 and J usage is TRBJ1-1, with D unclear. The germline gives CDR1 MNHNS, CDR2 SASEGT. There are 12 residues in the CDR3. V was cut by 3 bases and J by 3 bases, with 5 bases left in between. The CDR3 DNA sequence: TGTGCCAGCAGTGATTTCGACACTGAAGCTTTCTTT. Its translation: CASSDFDTEAFF.

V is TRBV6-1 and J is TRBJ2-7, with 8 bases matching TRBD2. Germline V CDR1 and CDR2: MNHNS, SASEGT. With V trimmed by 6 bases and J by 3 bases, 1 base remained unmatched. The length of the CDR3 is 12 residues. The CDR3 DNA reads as TGTGCCAGCAGAAGCGGGGGCTACGAGCAGTACGTC. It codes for CASRSGGYEQYV.

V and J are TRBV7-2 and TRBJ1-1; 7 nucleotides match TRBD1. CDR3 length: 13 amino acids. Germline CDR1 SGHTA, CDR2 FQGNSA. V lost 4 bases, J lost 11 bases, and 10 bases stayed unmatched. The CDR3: CASSSDREDDAFF. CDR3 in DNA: TGTGCCAGCAGCTCCGACAGGGAGGATGATGCTTTCTTT.

The CDR3 reads CASSLTSGTYNEQFF. The CDR3 DNA sequence: TGCGCCAGCAGCTTGACTAGCGGAACTTACAATGAGCAGTTCTTC. The chain employs TRBV5-1 and TRBJ2-1, with 8 nucleotides matching TRBD2. CDR1 is SGHRS and CDR2 is YFSETQ in the germline V gene. This CDR3 contains 15 residues. J lost 4 bases, V lost 1 base, and 4 bases had no gene match.

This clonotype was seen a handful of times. The CDR3 loop reads CAWSPKSGIAKNIQYF. CDR3 nucleotides: TGTGCCTGGAGTCCAAAGAGTGGAATAGCCAAAAACATTCAGTACTTC. The rearrangement links TRBV30 to TRBJ2-4; D remains ambiguous. This CDR3 is 16 amino acids long. Germline values: CDR1 GTSNPN, CDR2 SVGIG (reference sequence). Trimming left V 2 bases short and J 0 bases short, with 14 bases between.

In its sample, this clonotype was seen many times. DNA for the CDR3: TGTGCCAGCAGTCCGGACAGGGGGCGCGGAGGCTTGTCACCCCTCCACTTT. Protein product: CASSPDRGRGGLSPLHF. The V and J genes are TRBV27 and TRBJ1-6, with 11 positions matching TRBD1. Germline V gene sequence: CDR1 MNHEY, CDR2 SMNVEV (reference sequence). This CDR3 region has 17 residues. The V and J ends lost 5 bases and 10 bases, in that order; junction bases with no gene match: 13.

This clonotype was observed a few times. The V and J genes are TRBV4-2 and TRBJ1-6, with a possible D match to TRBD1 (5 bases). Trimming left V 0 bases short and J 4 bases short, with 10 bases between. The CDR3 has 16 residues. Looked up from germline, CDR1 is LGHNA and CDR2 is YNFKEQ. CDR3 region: CASSQDQGRYNSPLHF. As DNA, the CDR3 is TGTGCCAGCAGCCAAGATCAGGGCAGGTATAATTCACCCCTCCACTTT.

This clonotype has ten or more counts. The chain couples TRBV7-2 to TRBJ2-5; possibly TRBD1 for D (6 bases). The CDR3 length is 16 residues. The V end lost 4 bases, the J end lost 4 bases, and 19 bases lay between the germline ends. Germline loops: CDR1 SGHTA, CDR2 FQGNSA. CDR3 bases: TGTGCCAGCAGCTCAATACTCAGGGGAAGGTTAGAGACCCAGTACTTC. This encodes CASSSILRGRLETQYF.

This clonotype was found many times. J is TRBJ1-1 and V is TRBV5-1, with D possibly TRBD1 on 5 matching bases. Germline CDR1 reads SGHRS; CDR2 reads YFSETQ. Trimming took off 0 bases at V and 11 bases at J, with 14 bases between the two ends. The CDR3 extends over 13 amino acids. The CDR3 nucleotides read TGCGCCAGCAGCTTGGACAGGCCCCGTCACGCTTTCTTT. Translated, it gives CASSLDRPRHAFF.

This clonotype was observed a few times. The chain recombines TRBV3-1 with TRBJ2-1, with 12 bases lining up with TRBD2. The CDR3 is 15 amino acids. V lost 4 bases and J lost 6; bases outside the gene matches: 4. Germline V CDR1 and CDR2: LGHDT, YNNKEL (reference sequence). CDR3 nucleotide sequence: TGTGCCAGCAGCCCAGCTAGCGGGGGGGCCAATGAGCAGTTCTTC. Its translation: CASSPASGGANEQFF.

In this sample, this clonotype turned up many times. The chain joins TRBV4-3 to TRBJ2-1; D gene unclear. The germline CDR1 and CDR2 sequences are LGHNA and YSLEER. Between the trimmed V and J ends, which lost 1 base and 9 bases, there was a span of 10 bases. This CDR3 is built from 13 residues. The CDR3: CASSQAPGGEQFF. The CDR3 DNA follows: TGCGCCAGCAGCCAAGCCCCAGGTGGTGAGCAGTTCTTC.